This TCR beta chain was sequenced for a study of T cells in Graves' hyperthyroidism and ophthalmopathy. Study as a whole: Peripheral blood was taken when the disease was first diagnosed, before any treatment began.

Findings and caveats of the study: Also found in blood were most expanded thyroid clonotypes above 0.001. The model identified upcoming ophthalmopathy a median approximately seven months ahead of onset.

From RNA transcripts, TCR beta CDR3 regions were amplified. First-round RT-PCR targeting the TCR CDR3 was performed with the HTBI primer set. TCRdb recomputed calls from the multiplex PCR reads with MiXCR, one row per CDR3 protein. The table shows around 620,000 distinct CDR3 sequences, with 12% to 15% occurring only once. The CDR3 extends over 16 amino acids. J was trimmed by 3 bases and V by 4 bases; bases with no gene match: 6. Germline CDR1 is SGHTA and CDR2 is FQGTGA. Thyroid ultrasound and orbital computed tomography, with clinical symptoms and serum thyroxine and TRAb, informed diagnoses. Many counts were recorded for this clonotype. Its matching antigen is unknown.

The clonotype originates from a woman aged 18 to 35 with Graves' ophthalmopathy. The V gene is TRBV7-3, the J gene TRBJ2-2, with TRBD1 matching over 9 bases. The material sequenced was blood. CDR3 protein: CASSSPWDRDTGELFF. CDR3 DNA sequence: TGTGCCAGCAGCTCCCCCTGGGACAGGGACACCGGGGAGCTGTTTTTT.